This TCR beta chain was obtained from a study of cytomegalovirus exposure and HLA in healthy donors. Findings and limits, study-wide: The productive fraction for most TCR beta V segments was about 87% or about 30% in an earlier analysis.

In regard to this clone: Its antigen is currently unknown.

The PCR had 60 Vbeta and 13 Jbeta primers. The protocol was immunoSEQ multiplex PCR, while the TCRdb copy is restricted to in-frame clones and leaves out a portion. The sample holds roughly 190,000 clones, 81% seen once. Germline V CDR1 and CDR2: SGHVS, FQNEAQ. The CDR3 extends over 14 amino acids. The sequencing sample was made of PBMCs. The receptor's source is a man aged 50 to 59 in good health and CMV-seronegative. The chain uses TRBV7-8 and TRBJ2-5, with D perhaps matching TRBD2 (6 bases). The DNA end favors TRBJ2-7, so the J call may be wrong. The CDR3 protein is CASSFGPAGYEQYF. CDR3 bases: TGTGCCAGCAGCTTTGGACCGGCGGGGTACGAGCAGTACTTC.